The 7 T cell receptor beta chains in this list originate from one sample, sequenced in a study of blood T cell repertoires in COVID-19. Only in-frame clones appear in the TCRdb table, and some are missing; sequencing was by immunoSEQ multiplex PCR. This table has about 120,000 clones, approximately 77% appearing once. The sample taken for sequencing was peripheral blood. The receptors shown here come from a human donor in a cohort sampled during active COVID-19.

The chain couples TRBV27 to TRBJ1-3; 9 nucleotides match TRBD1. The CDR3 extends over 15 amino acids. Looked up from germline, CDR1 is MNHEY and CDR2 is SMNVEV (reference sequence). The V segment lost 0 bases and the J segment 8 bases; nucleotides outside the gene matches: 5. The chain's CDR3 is CASSLSGQGWDTIYF. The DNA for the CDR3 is TGTGCCAGCAGTTTATCTGGACAGGGGTGGGACACCATATATTTT.

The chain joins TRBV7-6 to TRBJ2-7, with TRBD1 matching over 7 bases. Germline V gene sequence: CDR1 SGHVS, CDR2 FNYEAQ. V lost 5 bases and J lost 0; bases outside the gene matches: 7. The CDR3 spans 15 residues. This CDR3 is CASSKGQSYSYEQYF. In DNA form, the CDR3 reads TGTGCCAGCAGCAAGGGACAGAGCTACTCCTACGAGCAGTACTTC. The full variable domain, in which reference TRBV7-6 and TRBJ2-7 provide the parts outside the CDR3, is GAGVSQSPRYKVTKRGQDVALRCDPISGHVSLYWYRQALGQGPEFLTYFNYEAQQDKSGLPNDRFSAERPEGSISTLTIQRTEQRDSAMYRCASSKGQSYSYEQYFGPGTRLTVT.

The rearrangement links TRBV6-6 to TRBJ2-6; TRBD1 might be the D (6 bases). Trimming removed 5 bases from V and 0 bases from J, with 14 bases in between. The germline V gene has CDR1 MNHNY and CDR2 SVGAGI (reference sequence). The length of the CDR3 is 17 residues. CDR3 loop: CASSQPGHLSGANVLTF. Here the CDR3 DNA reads TGTGCCAGCAGTCAACCGGGACACCTCTCTGGGGCCAACGTCCTGACTTTC.

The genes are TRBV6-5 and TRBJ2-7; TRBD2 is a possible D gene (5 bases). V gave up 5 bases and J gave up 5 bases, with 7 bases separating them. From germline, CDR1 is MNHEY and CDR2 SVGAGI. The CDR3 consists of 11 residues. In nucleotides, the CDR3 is TGTGCCAGCAGTCGAGCGGACGAGCAGTACTTC. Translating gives CASSRADEQYF.

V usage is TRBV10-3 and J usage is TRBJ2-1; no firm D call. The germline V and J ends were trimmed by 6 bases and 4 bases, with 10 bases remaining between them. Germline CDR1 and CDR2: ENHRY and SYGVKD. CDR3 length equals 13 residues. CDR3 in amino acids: CAIRADNYNEQFF. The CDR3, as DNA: TGTGCCATCAGGGCTGACAATTACAATGAGCAGTTCTTC.

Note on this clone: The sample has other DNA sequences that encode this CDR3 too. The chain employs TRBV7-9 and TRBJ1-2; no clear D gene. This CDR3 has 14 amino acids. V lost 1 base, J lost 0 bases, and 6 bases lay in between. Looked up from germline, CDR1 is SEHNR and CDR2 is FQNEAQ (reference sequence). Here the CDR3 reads CASSLVSANYGYTF. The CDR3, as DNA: TGTGCCAGCAGCTTAGTATCGGCTAACTATGGCTACACCTTC.

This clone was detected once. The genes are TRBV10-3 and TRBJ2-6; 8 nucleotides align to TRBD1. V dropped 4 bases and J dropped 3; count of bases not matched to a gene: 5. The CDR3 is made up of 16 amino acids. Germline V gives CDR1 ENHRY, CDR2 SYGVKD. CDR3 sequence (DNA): TGTGCCATCAGTGTCCAGGGGGCGGTTGGGGCCAACGTCCTGACTTTC. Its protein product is CAISVQGAVGANVLTF.